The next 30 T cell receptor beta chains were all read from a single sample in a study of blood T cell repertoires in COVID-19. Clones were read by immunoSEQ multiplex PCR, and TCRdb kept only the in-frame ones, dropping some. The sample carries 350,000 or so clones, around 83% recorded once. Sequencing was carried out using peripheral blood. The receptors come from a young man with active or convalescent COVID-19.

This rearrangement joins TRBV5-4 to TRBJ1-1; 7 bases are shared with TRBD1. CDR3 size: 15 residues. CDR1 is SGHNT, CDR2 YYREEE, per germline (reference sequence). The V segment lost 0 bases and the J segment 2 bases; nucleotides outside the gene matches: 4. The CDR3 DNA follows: TGTGCCAGCAGCTTGGATAGGGGGCGAAACACTGAAGCTTTCTTT. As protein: CASSLDRGRNTEAFF.

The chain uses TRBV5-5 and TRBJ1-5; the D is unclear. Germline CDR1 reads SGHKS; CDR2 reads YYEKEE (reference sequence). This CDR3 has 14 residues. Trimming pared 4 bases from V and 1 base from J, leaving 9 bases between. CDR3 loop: CASSPRESNQPQHF. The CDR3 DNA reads TGTGCCAGCAGCCCAAGGGAGAGCAATCAGCCCCAGCATTTT.

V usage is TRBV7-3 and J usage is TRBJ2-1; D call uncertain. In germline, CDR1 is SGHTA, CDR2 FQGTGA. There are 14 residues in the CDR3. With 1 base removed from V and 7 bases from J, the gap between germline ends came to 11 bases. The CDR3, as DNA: TGTGCCAGCAGCTTAAGGCCATGGGCTAATGAGCAGTTCTTC. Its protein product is CASSLRPWANEQFF.

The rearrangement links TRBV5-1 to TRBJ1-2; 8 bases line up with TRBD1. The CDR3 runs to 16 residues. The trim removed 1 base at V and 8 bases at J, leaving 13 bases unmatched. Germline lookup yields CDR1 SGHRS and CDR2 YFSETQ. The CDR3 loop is CASSLTVPRQGAGYTF. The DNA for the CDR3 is TGCGCCAGCAGCTTGACTGTCCCACGGCAGGGGGCAGGCTACACCTTC.

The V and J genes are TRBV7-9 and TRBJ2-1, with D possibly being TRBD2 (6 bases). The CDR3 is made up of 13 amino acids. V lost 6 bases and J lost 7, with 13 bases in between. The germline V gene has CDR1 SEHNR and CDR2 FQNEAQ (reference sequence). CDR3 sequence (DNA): TGTGCCAGCAGGGGCGGGATTGGGAATGAGCAGTTCTTC. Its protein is CASRGGIGNEQFF.

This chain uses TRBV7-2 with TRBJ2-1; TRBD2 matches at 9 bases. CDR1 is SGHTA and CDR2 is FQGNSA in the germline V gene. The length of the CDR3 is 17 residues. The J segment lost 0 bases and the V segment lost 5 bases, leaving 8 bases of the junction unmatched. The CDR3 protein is CASSTRLAASSYNEQFF. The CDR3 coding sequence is TGTGCCAGCAGCACCCGACTAGCGGCCAGCTCCTACAATGAGCAGTTCTTC.

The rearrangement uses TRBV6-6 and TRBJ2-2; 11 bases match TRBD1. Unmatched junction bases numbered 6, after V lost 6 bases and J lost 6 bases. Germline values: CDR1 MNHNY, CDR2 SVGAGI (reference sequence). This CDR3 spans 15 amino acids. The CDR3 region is CASRIGTGGSGELFF. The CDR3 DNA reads TGTGCCAGCAGAATCGGGACAGGGGGTTCCGGGGAGCTGTTTTTT.

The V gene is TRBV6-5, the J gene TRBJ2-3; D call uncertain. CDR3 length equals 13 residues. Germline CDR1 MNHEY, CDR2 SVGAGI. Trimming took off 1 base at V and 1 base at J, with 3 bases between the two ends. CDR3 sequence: CASSYFGTDTQYF. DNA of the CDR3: TGTGCCAGCAGTTACTTCGGCACAGATACGCAGTATTTT.

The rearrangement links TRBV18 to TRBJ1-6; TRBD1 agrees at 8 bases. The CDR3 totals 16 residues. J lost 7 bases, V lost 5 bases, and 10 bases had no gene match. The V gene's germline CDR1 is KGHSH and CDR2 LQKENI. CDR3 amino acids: CASSATGGRFNSPLHF. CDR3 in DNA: TGTGCCAGCTCAGCAACAGGGGGAAGGTTCAATTCACCCCTCCACTTT.

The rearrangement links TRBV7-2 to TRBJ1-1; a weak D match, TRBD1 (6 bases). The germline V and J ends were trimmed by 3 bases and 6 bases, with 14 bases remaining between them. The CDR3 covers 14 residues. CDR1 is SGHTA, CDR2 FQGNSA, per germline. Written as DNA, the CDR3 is TGTGCCAGCAGCTTCATTCCTGGACAGCCTGAAGCTTTCTTT. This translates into CASSFIPGQPEAFF.

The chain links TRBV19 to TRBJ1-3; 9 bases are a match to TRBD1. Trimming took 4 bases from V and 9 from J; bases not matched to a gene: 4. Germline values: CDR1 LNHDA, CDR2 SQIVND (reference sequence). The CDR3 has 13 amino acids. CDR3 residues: CASSNGQGLTIYF. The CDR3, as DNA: TGTGCCAGTAGTAACGGACAGGGGCTCACCATATATTTT.

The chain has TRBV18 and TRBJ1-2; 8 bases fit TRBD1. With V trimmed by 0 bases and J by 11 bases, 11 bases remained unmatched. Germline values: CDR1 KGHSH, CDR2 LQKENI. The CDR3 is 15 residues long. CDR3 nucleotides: TGTGCCAGCTCACCACCAATTGGGACAGGAATAGTTTACACCTTC. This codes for CASSPPIGTGIVYTF.

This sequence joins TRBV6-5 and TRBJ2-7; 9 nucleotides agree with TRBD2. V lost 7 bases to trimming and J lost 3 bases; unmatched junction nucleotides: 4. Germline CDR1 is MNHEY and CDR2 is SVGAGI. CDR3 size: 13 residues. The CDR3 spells CASIPSGDYEQYF. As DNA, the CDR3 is TGTGCCAGCATTCCTAGCGGGGACTACGAGCAGTACTTC.

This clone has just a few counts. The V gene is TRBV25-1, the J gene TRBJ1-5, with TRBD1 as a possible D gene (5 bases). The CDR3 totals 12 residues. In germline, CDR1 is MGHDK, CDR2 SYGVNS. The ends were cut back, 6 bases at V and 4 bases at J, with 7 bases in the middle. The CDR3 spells CASRGPNQPQHF. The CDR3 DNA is TGTGCCAGCAGGGGGCCAAATCAGCCCCAGCATTTT.

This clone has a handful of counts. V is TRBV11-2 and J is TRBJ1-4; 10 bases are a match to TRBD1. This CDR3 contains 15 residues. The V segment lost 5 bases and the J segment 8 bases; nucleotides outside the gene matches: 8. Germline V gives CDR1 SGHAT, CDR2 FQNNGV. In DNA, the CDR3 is TGTGCCAGCAGCACCTCGACAGGGGGCAACGAAAAACTGTTTTTT. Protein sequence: CASSTSTGGNEKLFF.

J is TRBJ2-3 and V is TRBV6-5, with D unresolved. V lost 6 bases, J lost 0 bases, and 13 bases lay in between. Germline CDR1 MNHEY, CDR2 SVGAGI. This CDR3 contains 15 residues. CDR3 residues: CASSRRQTSTDTQYF. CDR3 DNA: TGTGCCAGCAGCCGACGTCAGACTAGCACAGATACGCAGTATTTT.

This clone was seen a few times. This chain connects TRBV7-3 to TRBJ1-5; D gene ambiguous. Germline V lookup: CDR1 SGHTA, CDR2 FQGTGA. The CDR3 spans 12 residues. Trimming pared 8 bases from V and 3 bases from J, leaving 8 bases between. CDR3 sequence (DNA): TGTGCCAGCGGCTCGTTCAATCAGCCCCAGCATTTT. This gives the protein CASGSFNQPQHF.

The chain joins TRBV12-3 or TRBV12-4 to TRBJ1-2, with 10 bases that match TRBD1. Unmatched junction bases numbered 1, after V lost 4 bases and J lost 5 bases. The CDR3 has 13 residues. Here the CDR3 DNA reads TGTGCCAGCAGTTGGGACAGGGGTTATGGCTACACCTTC. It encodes CASSWDRGYGYTF.

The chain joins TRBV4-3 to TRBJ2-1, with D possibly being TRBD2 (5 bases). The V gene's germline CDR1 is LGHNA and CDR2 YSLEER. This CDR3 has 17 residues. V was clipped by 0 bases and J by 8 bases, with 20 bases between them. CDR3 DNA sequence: TGCGCCAGCAGCCAAGATAGGAGGCAGGCCCGGCAGCATGAGCAGTTCTTC. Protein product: CASSQDRRQARQHEQFF.

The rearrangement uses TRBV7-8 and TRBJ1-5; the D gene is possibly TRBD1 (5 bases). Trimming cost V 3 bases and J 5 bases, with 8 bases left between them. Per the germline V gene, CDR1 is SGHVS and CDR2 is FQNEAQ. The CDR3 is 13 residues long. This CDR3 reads CASSFRGYQPQHF. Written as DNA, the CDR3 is TGTGCCAGCAGCTTTAGGGGCTATCAGCCCCAGCATTTT.

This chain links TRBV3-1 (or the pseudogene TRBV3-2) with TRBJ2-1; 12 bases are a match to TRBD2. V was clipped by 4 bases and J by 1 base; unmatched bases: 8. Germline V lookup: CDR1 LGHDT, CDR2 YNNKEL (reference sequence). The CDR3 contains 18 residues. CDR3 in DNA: TGTGCCAGCAGCCCTAGCGGGAGGGCCAAAGGTTCCTACAATGAGCAGTTCTTC. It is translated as CASSPSGRAKGSYNEQFF.

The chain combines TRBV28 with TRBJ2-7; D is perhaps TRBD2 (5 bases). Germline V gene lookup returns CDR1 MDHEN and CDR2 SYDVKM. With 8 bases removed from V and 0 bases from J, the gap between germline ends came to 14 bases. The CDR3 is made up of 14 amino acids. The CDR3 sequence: CASLRRTVSYEQYF. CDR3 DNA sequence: TGTGCCAGCCTCCGCCGGACTGTCTCCTACGAGCAGTACTTC.

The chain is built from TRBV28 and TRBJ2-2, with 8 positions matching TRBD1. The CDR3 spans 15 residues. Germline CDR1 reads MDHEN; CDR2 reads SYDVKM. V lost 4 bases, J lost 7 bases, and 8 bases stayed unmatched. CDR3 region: CASSSDRVWYGELFF. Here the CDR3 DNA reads TGTGCCAGCAGTTCGGACAGGGTCTGGTACGGGGAGCTGTTTTTT. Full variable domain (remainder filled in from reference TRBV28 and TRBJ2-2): DVKVTQSSRYLVKRTGEKVFLECVQDMDHENMFWYRQDPGLGLRLIYFSYDVKMKEKGDIPEGYSVSREKKERFSLILESASTNQTSMYLCASSSDRVWYGELFFGEGSRLTVL.

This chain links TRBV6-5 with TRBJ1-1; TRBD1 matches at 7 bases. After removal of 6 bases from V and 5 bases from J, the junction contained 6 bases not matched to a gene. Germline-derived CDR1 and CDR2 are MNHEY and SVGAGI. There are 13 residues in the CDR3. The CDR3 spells CASRRRGETEAFF. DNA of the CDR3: TGTGCCAGCAGACGCAGGGGGGAAACTGAAGCTTTCTTT.

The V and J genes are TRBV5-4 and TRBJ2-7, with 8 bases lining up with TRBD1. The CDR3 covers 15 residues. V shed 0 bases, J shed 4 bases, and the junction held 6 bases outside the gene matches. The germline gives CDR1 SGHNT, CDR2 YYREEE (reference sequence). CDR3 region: CASSLGQGAVYEQYF. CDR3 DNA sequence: TGTGCCAGCAGCTTGGGGCAGGGGGCTGTTTACGAGCAGTACTTC.

CDR3 in DNA: TGTGCCAGCAGTTACGACTACTACAATGAGCAGTTCTTC. Its translation is CASSYDYYNEQFF. The chain combines TRBV12-3 or TRBV12-4 with TRBJ2-1, with D possibly being TRBD2 (5 bases). The CDR3 has 13 amino acids. The V end was cut by 4 bases, the J end by 3 bases, with 7 bases between.

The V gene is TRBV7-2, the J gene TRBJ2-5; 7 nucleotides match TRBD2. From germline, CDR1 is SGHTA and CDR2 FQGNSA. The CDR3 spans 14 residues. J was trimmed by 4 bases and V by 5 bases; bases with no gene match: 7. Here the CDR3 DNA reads TGTGCCAGCAGCCAAGGGGACTACCGAGAGACCCAGTACTTC. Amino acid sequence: CASSQGDYRETQYF. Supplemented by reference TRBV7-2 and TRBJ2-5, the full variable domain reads GAGVSQSPSNKVTEKGKDVELRCDPISGHTALYWYRQSLGQGLEFLIYFQGNSAPDKSGLPSDRFSAERTGGSVSTLTIQRTQQEDSAVYLCASSQGDYRETQYFGPGTRLLVL.

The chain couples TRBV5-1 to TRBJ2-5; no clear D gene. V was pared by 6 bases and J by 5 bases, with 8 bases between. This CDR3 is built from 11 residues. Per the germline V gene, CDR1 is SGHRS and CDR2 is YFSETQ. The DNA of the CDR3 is TGCGCCAGCAAGCTGTGGGAGACCCAGTACTTC. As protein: CASKLWETQYF.

The CDR3: CASTPRAVYEQYF. CDR3 nucleotide sequence: TGTGCCAGCACCCCGCGGGCAGTATACGAGCAGTACTTC. The chain uses TRBV6-2 or TRBV6-3 and TRBJ2-7; TRBD2 is a possible D gene (5 bases). V gave up 7 bases and J gave up 4 bases, with 14 bases separating them. The CDR3 spans 13 residues. Germline lookup yields CDR1 MNHEY and CDR2 SVGEGT.

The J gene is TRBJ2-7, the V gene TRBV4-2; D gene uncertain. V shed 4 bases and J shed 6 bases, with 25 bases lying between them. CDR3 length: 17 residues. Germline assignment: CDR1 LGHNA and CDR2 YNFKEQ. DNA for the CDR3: TGTGCCAGCAGCCCGCAAAGTTCCCCAGTAACCCGTCGCGAGCAGTACTTC. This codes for CASSPQSSPVTRREQYF.